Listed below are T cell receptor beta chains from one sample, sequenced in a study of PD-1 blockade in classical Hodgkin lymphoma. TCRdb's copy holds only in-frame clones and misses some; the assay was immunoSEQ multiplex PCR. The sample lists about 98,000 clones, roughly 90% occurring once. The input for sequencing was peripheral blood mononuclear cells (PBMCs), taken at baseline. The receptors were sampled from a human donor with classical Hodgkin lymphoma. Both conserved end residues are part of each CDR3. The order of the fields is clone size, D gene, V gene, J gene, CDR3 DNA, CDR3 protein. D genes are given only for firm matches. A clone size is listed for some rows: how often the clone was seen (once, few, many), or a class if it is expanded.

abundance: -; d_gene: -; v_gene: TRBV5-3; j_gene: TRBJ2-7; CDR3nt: TGTGCCAGAAGCCTACCCGACGTTGATTCAAACTACGAGCAGTACTTC; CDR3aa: CARSLPDVDSNYEQYF
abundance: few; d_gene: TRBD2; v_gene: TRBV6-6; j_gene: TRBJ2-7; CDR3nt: TGTGCCAGCCTGCCTAGCGGGAGCTACGAGCAGTACTTC; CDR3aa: CASLPSGSYEQYF
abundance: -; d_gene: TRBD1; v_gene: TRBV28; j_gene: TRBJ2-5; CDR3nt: TGTGCCAGCAGTTTCTCATCGGGACAGGGGGATGCTGGAGAGACCCAGTACTTC; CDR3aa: CASSFSSGQGDAGETQYF
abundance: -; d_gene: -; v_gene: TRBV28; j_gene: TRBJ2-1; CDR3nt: TGTGCCAGCAGTATAAAGTTCGGGACGATTAATGAGCAGTTCTTC; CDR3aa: CASSIKFGTINEQFF
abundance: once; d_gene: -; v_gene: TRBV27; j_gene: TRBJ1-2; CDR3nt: TGTGCCAGCCCAGAAACAATGGGGGGGCCCCCACCTTATGGCTACACCTTC; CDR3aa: CASPETMGGPPPYGYTF
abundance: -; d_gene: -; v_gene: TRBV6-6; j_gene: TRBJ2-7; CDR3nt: TGTGCCAGCACCCCCGCATCGGGCTTCTCCGAGCAGTACTTC; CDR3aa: CASTPASGFSEQYF
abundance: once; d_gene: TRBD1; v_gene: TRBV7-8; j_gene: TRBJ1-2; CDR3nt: TGTGCCAGCAGCTTAGCGGGGACAGTCCCGCAAGGCTACACCTTC; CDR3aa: CASSLAGTVPQGYTF
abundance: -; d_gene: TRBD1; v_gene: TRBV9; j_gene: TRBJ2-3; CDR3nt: TGTGCCAGCAGCGTGAAGGGGGCGCTTATGGATACGCAGTATTTT; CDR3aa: CASSVKGALMDTQYF
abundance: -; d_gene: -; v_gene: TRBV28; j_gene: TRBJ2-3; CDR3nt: TGTGCCAGCAGTAACGGGGCCGCCCCAGATACGCAGTATTTT; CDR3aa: CASSNGAAPDTQYF
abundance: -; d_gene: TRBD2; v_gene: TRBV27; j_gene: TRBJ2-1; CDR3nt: TGTGCCAGCAGTTCCTGGACTAGCGGGGACGTATACAATGAGCAGTTCTTC; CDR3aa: CASSSWTSGDVYNEQFF
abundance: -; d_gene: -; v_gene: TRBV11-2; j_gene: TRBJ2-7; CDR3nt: TGTGCCAGCAGCGCCTGGGCCACCTACGAGCAGTACTTC; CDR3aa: CASSAWATYEQYF
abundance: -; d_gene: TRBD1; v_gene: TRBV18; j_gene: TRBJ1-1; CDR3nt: TGTGCCAGCTCGTTAGGACAGGGATACGAGACTGAAGCTTTCTTT; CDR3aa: CASSLGQGYETEAFF
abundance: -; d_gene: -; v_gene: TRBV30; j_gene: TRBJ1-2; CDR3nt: TGTGCCTGGAGGCCTACGGGACACCCCTATGGCTACACCTTC; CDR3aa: CAWRPTGHPYGYTF
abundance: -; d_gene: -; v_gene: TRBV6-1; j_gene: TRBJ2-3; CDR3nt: TGTGCCAGCAGCGCCGGGGGTTACACAGATACGCAGTATTTT; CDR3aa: CASSAGGYTDTQYF
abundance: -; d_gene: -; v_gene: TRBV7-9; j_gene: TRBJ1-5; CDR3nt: TGTGCCAGCAGCTTAGCGAACAGGGCGGGCGCGGATCAGCATTTT; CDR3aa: CASSLANRAGADQHF
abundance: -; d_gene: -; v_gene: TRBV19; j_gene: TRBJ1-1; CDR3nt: TGTGCCAGCTTGCGACGGGACTTACAAGGGCGCGGGAACACTGAAGCTTTCTTT; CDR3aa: CASLRRDLQGRGNTEAFF
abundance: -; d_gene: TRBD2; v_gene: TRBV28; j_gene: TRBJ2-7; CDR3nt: TGTGCCAGCAGTTCGGTCGCCATACTAGCGGGAGTCCGTATCGAGCAGTACTTC; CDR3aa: CASSSVAILAGVRIEQYF
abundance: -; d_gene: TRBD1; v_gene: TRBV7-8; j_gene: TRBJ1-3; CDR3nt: TGTGCCAGTGCGGGACAGGGGCGGAACACCATATATTTT; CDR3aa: CASAGQGRNTIYF